Following are 2 T cell receptor beta chains from one sample sequenced in a study of blood T cell repertoires in COVID-19 (dated by TCRdb to about 2020). Receptor libraries were prepared by the immunoSEQ multiplex PCR assay. TCRdb retrieved this table from immuneACCESS and kept in-frame rearrangements only. Not all clones are present; in checked studies, unresolved V genes account for under half, and no reason is known for the remainder. In this sample the table shows over 60,000 clones, approximately 77% of which occur a single time. Clones ranked in the top ten supply 25% to 40% of the sample. The sequencing input was peripheral blood. These receptors came from a human donor in a cohort sampled during active COVID-19.

The chain is built from TRBV5-4 and TRBJ1-4; D is possibly TRBD1 (5 bases). V lost 5 bases and J 0 bases, leaving 14 bases between the germline ends. Germline V lookup: CDR1 SGHNT, CDR2 YYREEE (reference sequence). The CDR3 contains 16 residues. As DNA, the CDR3 is TGTGCCAGCAGTAACGACAGCCTATCAACTAATGAAAAACTGTTTTTT. It translates to CASSNDSLSTNEKLFF.

V and J are TRBV12-3 or TRBV12-4 and TRBJ1-2; D is undetermined. This CDR3 has 12 amino acids. V was clipped by 2 bases and J by 8 bases, with 9 bases between them. Here the CDR3 reads CASSLSPAGYTF. CDR3 in DNA: TGTGCCAGCAGTTTATCGCCCGCGGGCTACACCTTC.